This is a list of T cell receptor beta chains from one sample in a study of radiation and T cells in renal cell carcinoma. The method was immunoSEQ multiplex PCR; TCRdb's version includes in-frame clones alone and lacks a portion of them. The sample includes 130,000 to 150,000 clones, approximately 91% of them seen just once. This material consisted of blood, taken from a patient whose treatment included radiotherapy and nephrectomy. The receptor source for this set is a woman between 50 and 59 years old with renal cell carcinoma. Both conserved end residues are part of each CDR3. A D gene is named only where the DNA matches it firmly. Not every row has a clone size; where given, it reads once, few, many or a size class.

J | size | V | D | CDR3 | DNA
TRBJ2-1 | once | TRBV7-6 | - | CASSHFVNNEQFF | TGTGCCAGCAGCCATTTTGTGAACAATGAGCAGTTCTTC
TRBJ1-2 | - | TRBV11-2 | - | CASSPDPSGYTF | TGTGCCAGCAGCCCCGACCCCAGTGGCTACACCTTC
TRBJ1-6 | - | TRBV6-5 | - | CASSYSSQGNSPLHF | TGTGCCAGCAGTTACTCGAGTCAGGGGAATTCACCCCTCCACTTT
TRBJ2-7 | - | TRBV4-1 | - | CASSQRLAYEQYF | TGCGCCAGCAGCCAACGACTGGCCTACGAGCAGTACTTC
TRBJ2-5 | - | TRBV7-8 | - | CASSLVRLQGNLGTQYF | TGTGCCAGCAGCTTAGTTCGGTTGCAGGGGAACTTGGGGACCCAGTACTTC
TRBJ1-2 | - | TRBV5-1 | - | CASSLDEVGYTF | TGCGCCAGCAGCTTGGACGAGGTGGGCTACACCTTC
TRBJ2-3 | - | TRBV2 | - | CASSAGEGIGTDTQYF | TGTGCCAGCAGTGCGGGGGAAGGGATAGGGACAGATACGCAGTATTTT
TRBJ2-7 | - | TRBV19 | - | CASSTDSYEQYF | TGTGCCAGTAGTACCGACAGCTACGAGCAGTACTTC
TRBJ1-2 | - | TRBV6-1 | TRBD1 | CASTSDRGIYGYTF | TGTGCCAGCACCTCGGACAGGGGGATTTATGGCTACACCTTC
TRBJ2-2 | - | TRBV29-1 | - | CSVEVFQPTGELFF | TGCAGCGTTGAAGTCTTCCAGCCCACCGGGGAGCTGTTTTTT
TRBJ1-2 | - | TRBV7-3 | - | CASSSDGHNSGYTF | TGTGCCAGCAGCTCCGACGGACATAATTCTGGCTACACCTTC
TRBJ1-1 | few | TRBV19 | - | CASSNEGFSEAFF | TGTGCCAGTAGTAATGAGGGGTTTTCTGAAGCTTTCTTT